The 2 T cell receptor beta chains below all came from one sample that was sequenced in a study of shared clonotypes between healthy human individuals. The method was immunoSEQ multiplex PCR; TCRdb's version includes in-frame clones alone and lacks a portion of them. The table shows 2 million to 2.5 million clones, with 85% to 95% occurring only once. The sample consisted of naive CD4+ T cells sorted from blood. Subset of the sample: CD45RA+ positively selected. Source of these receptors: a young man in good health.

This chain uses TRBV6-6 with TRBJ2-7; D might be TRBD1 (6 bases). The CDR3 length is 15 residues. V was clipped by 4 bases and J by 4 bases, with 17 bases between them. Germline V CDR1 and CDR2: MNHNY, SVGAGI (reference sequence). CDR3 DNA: TGTGCCAGCAGTTCCCCGGACAGAGCGGAGTACGAGCAGTACTTC. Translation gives CASSSPDRAEYEQYF.

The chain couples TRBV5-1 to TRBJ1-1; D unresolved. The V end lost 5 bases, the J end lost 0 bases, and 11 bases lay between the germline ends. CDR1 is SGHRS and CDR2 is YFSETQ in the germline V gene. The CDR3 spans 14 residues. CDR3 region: CASRLVPLNTEAFF. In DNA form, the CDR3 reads TGCGCCAGCAGACTCGTCCCCCTGAACACTGAAGCTTTCTTT.